The 10 T cell receptor beta chains presented below share a single source sample, sequenced in a study of blood T cell repertoires in COVID-19 (dated by TCRdb to about 2020). Library construction relied on the immunoSEQ multiplex PCR assay. Entries here come from immuneACCESS through TCRdb and include only in-frame sequences with V and J called. Some clones fail to appear in such tables; in the studies checked, an unresolved V gene covers under half of the shortfall, and the cause of the remainder is unknown. The table for this sample lists some 190,000 clones; about 88% of them were counted only once. Around 25% of the sample rests with the top ten. The source material was PBMCs or T cells enriched from blood (not recorded which). These receptors originate from a woman aged 40 to 50 in a cohort exposed to, infected with or recovered from COVID-19 (not recorded which).

The rearrangement joins TRBV9 to TRBJ2-1; 11 positions match TRBD2. V gave up 3 bases and J gave up 7 bases; unmatched junction bases: 12. Germline V lookup: CDR1 SGDLS, CDR2 YYNGEE. The CDR3 length is 17 residues. CDR3 DNA: TGTGCCAGCAGCGGATCGGGGACTAGCGGACCTTTGAATGAGCAGTTCTTC. Residues: CASSGSGTSGPLNEQFF.

The V gene is TRBV6-5, the J gene TRBJ1-2; D gene unclear. Trimming stripped 1 base from V and 1 base from J, with 10 bases between. This CDR3 region has 15 residues. Germline V gene data show CDR1 as MNHEY and CDR2 as SVGAGI. CDR3 sequence reads: CASSYWAGNNYGYTF. CDR3 in DNA: TGTGCCAGCAGTTACTGGGCAGGAAATAACTATGGCTACACCTTC.

This chain uses TRBV18 with TRBJ1-2; TRBD1 matches at 7 bases. The length of the CDR3 is 17 residues. V lost 3 bases and J lost 2; bases outside the gene matches: 12. CDR1 and CDR2 (germline): KGHSH, LQKENI. The CDR3 reads CASSPTPGQTLNYGYTF. CDR3 bases: TGTGCCAGCTCACCTACTCCGGGACAGACCTTGAACTATGGCTACACCTTC.

The chain joins TRBV2 to TRBJ1-1; D not certain. The CDR3 is 14 residues long. V shed 2 bases and J shed 0 bases, with 7 bases lying between them. The germline gives CDR1 SNHLY, CDR2 FYNNEI. CDR3 sequence: CASSERSMNTEAFF. The CDR3 DNA is TGTGCCAGCAGTGAACGGTCTATGAACACTGAAGCTTTCTTT.

The V and J genes are TRBV6-4 and TRBJ2-2; a possible D gene is TRBD1 (6 bases). Between the trimmed V and J ends, which lost 0 bases and 1 base, there was a span of 6 bases. This CDR3 region has 15 residues. Germline V CDR1 and CDR2: MRHNA, SNTAGT. Written as DNA, the CDR3 is TGTGCCAGCAGTGACTCGACAGGGAACACCGGGGAGCTGTTTTTT. Translation gives CASSDSTGNTGELFF.

The V and J genes are TRBV9 and TRBJ1-5; unclear D gene. The V gene lost 0 bases and the J gene lost 4 bases, with 11 bases spanning the gap. There are 15 residues in the CDR3. From germline, CDR1 is SGDLS and CDR2 YYNGEE. CDR3 protein: CASSVGGQDNQPQHF. CDR3 coding DNA: TGTGCCAGCAGCGTAGGTGGGCAGGATAATCAGCCCCAGCATTTT.

This clone was seen only a few times. The chain links TRBV13 to TRBJ2-7; D is uncertain. The CDR3 has 12 residues. V lost 3 bases to trimming and J lost 6 bases, with 9 bases between them. CDR1 is PRHDT and CDR2 is FYEKMQ in the germline V gene (reference sequence). CDR3 loop: CASSFGVTEQYF. CDR3 bases: TGTGCCAGCAGCTTCGGAGTAACCGAGCAGTACTTC.

The chain carries TRBV6-4 and TRBJ1-1; TRBD1 matches at 8 bases. J lost 4 bases, V lost 0 bases, and 1 base had no gene match. The CDR3 consists of 14 residues. The V gene's germline CDR1 is MRHNA and CDR2 SNTAGT. CDR3 sequence reads: CASSDSGTGTEAFF. The CDR3 DNA sequence: TGTGCCAGCAGTGACTCTGGGACAGGCACTGAAGCTTTCTTT.

This sequence joins TRBV5-6 and TRBJ1-3; 9 bases align to TRBD1. This CDR3 is built from 14 residues. V gave up 4 bases and J gave up 6 bases; unmatched junction bases: 5. Germline assignment: CDR1 SGHDT and CDR2 YYEEEE. CDR3 amino acids: CASSLGTGLNTIYF. As DNA, the CDR3 is TGTGCCAGCAGCCTCGGGACAGGGCTAAACACCATATATTTT.

The chain carries TRBV4-1 and TRBJ1-5; 10 bases agree with TRBD1. The ends lost 0 bases at V and 5 bases at J; junction bases unmatched: 4. Germline-derived CDR1 and CDR2 are MGHRA and YSYEKL. CDR3 length equals 16 residues. CDR3 coding DNA: TGCGCCAGCAGCCAAGACCCCGGGACAGGGGATCAGCCCCAGCATTTT. This encodes CASSQDPGTGDQPQHF.